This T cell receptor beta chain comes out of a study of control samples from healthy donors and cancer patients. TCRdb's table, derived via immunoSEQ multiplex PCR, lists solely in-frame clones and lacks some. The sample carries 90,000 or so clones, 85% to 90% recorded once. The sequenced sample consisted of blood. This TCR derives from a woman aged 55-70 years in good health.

The CDR3, as DNA: TGCGCCAGCAGCTTGCTGACTAGCACTCAAGAGACCCAGTACTTC. Its protein is CASSLLTSTQETQYF. This chain connects TRBV5-1 to TRBJ2-5, with 7 bases lining up with TRBD2. The V gene's germline CDR1 is SGHRS and CDR2 YFSETQ. The CDR3 consists of 15 residues. V shed 1 base, J shed 2 bases, and the junction held 5 bases outside the gene matches.